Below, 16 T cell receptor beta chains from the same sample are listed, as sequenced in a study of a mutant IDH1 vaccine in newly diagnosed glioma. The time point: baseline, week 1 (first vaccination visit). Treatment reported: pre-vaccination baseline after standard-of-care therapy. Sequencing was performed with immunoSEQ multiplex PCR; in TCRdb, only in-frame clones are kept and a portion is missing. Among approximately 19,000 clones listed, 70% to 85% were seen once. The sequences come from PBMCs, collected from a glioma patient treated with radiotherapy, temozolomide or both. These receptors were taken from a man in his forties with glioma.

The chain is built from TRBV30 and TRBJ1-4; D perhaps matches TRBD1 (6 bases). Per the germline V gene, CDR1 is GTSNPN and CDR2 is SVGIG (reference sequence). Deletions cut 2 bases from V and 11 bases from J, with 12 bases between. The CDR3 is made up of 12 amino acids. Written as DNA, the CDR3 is TGTGCCTGGAGTTTAACAGGGACGAAACTGTTTTTT. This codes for CAWSLTGTKLFF.

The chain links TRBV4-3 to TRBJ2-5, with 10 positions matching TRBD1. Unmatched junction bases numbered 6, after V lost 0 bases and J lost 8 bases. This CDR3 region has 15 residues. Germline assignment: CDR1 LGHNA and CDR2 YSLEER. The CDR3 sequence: CASSQDPGQGRTQYF. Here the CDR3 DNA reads TGCGCCAGCAGCCAAGATCCGGGACAGGGGCGAACCCAGTACTTC.

This CDR3 is CASSENRGNYGYTF. DNA for the CDR3: TGTGCCAGCAGTGAAAACAGGGGGAACTATGGCTACACCTTC. This chain joins TRBV2 and TRBJ1-2, with 8 bases that match TRBD1. V was pared by 2 bases and J by 2 bases, with 1 base of the junction left unmatched. Per germline, CDR1 SNHLY and CDR2 FYNNEI. This CDR3 contains 14 residues. The full variable domain, rest sourced from reference TRBV2 and TRBJ1-2, is EPEVTQTPSHQVTQMGQEVILRCVPISNHLYFYWYRQILGQKVEFLVSFYNNEISEKSEIFDDQFSVERPDGSNFTLKIRSTKLEDSAMYFCASSENRGNYGYTFGSGTRLTVV.

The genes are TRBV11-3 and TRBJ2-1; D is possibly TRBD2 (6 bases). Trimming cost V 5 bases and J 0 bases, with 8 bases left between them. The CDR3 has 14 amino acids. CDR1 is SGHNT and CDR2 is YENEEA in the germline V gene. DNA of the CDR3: TGTGCCAGCAGCCCCGGGAGCTCCTACAATGAGCAGTTCTTC. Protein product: CASSPGSSYNEQFF.

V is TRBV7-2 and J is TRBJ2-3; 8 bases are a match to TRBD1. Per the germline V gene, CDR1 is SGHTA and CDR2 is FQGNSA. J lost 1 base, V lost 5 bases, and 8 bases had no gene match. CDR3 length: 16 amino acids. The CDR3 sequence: CASSLRQGMGTDTQYF. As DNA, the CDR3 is TGTGCCAGCAGCCTCAGACAGGGGATGGGCACAGATACGCAGTATTTT. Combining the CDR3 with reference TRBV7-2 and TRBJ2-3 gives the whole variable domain GAGVSQSPSNKVTEKGKDVELRCDPISGHTALYWYRQSLGQGLEFLIYFQGNSAPDKSGLPSDRFSAERTGGSVSTLTIQRTQQEDSAVYLCASSLRQGMGTDTQYFGPGTRLTVL.

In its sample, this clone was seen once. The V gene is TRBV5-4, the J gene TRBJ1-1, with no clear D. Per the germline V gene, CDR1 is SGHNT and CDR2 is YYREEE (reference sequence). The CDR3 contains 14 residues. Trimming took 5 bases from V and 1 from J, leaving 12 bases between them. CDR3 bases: TGTGCCAGCAGGTTTTTAGAAGGGAACACTGAAGCTTTCTTT. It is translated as CASRFLEGNTEAFF.

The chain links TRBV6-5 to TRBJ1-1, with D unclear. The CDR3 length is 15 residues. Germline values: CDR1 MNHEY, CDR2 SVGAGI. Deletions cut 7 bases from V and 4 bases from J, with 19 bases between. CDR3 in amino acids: CASTPLRGVGTEAFF. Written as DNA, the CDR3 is TGTGCCAGCACTCCTCTACGCGGGGTGGGCACTGAAGCTTTCTTT.

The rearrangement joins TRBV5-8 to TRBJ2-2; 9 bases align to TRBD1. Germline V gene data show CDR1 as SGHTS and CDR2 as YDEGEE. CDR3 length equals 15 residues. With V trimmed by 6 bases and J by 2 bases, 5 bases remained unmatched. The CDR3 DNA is TGTGCCAGCAAACCGGGACAGGGAAACACCGGGGAGCTGTTTTTT. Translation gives CASKPGQGNTGELFF.

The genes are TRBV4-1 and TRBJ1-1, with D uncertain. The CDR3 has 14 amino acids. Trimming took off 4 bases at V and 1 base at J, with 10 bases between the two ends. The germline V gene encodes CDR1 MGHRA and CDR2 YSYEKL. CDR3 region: CASSPGLKNTEAFF. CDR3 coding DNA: TGCGCCAGCAGCCCAGGACTGAAGAACACTGAAGCTTTCTTT.

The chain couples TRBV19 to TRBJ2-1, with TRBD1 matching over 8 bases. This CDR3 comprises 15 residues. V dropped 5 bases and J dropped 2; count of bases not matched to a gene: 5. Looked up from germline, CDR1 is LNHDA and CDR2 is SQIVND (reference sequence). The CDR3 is CASSEDRAAYNEQFF. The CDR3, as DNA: TGTGCCAGTAGTGAGGACAGGGCAGCCTACAATGAGCAGTTCTTC.

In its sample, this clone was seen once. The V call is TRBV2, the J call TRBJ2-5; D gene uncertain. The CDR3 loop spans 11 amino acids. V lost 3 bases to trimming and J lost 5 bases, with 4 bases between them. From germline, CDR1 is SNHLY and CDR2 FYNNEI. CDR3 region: CASSEWETQYF. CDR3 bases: TGTGCCAGCAGTGAGTGGGAGACCCAGTACTTC. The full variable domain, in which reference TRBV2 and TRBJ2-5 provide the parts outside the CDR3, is EPEVTQTPSHQVTQMGQEVILRCVPISNHLYFYWYRQILGQKVEFLVSFYNNEISEKSEIFDDQFSVERPDGSNFTLKIRSTKLEDSAMYFCASSEWETQYFGPGTRLLVL.

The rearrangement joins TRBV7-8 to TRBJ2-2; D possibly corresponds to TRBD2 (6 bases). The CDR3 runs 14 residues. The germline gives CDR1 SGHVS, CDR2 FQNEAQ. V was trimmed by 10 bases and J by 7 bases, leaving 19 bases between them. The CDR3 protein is CATTPGGSGGELFF. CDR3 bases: TGTGCCACGACTCCTGGCGGTAGCGGCGGGGAGCTGTTTTTT.

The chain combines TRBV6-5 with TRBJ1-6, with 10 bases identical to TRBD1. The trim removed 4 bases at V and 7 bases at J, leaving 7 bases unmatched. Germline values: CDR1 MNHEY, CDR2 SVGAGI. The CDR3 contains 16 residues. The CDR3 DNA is TGTGCCAGCAGTTCCCGGGACAGGGGAGGGAATTCACCCCTCCACTTT. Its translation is CASSSRDRGGNSPLHF.

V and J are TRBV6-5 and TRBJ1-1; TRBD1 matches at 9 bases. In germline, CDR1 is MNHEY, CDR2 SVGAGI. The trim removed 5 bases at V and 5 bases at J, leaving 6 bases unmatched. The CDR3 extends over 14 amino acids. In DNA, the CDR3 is TGTGCCAGCAGTCCCGGGGACAGGGCGACTGAAGCTTTCTTT. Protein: CASSPGDRATEAFF.

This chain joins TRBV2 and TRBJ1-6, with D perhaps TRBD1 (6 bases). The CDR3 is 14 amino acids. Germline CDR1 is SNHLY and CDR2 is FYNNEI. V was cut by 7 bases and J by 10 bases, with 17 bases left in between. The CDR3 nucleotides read TGTGCCAGCAACCAGGGGAGGTTCCCCTCACCCCTCCACTTT. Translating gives CASNQGRFPSPLHF.

This chain's CDR3 is CAAGREGNTGELFF. The CDR3 DNA follows: TGTGCCGCGGGGCGGGAGGGTAACACCGGGGAGCTGTTTTTT. The rearrangement joins TRBV10-3 to TRBJ2-2, with TRBD2 identical over 9 bases. Trimming removed 11 bases from V and 2 bases from J; junction bases left unmatched: 6. This CDR3 has 14 amino acids. From germline, CDR1 is ENHRY and CDR2 SYGVKD.